Listed here are 5 T cell receptor beta chains from one sample, sequenced in a study of molecular identifiers for immune sequencing clone quantification. Each CDR3 protein is one row after TCRdb ran MiXCR on the PCR reads. The table has a few hundred thousand distinct CDR3 sequences, roughly a quarter seen once. The sequencing input was naive CD8+ T cells from blood, with Jurkat cell RNA spiked in. Subset in this sample: FACS-sorted CD8+CD4-CCR7+CD45RA+ naive T cells. The receptors originated from a human donor in good health. Some libraries in this study had Jurkat cell RNA spiked in.

Details on this clonotype: This may come from a read error, since a much larger clone is one base off. V and J are TRBV7-6 and TRBJ1-3; maybe TRBD1 (5 bases). This CDR3 contains 15 residues. Germline CDR1 reads SGHVS; CDR2 reads FNYEAQ. With 0 bases removed from V and 9 bases from J, the gap between germline ends came to 15 bases. The CDR3 nucleotides read TGTGCCAGCAGCTTAGCAGGGGAGGATATGGTCACCATATATTTT. Its translation is CASSLAGEDMVTIYF.

DNA for the CDR3: TGTGCCAGTAGTATCTCGAGACTACTTAACACTGAAGCTTTCTTT. Protein product: CASSISRLLNTEAFF. The chain is built from TRBV19 and TRBJ1-1; the D is unclear. The V gene's germline CDR1 is LNHDA and CDR2 SQIVND (reference sequence). The CDR3 covers 15 residues. Trimming removed 3 bases from V and 2 bases from J, with 13 bases in between.

This clonotype was counted ten times or more. This chain links TRBV20-1 with TRBJ2-7; 12 positions match TRBD2. This CDR3 is 14 amino acids long. Trimming removed 5 bases from V and 12 bases from J; junction bases left unmatched: 14. Per the germline V gene, CDR1 is DFQATT and CDR2 is SNEGSKA (reference sequence). CDR3 protein: CSALPGTSGPPGYF. The CDR3 DNA sequence: TGCAGTGCTCTTCCCGGGACTAGCGGGCCTCCTGGGTACTTC.

At least ten counts were recorded for this clonotype. The junction and the germline gene differ at one end; a read error may be behind it. This sequence joins TRBV6-2 or TRBV6-3 and TRBJ1-1; D ambiguous. CDR3 length: 13 amino acids. The V gene's germline CDR1 is MNHEY and CDR2 SVGEGT. CDR3 coding DNA: TGTGCCAGCAGTGCCAAGGAAAACATTGAAGCTTTCTTT. As protein: CASSAKENIEAFF.

About this clonotype itself: This may stem from a read error, because a much larger clone lies one nucleotide away. The chain uses TRBV5-1 and TRBJ2-5, with D possibly being TRBD1 or TRBD2 (5 bases each). The ends were cut back, 0 bases at V and 1 base at J, with 13 bases in the middle. There are 16 residues in the CDR3. Germline CDR1 reads SGHRS; CDR2 reads YFSETQ. CDR3 bases: TGCGCCAGCAGCTTGGAGGGGACGAAGATCCAAGAGACCCAGTACTTC. The encoded protein is CASSLEGTKIQETQYF.